This T cell receptor (beta chain) was retrieved from a study of regulatory T cells in long-lasting Graves disease. Study-wide results and limits: Those with persistent Graves' had less TCR diversity than newly diagnosed patients.

Described time point: newly diagnosed GD, antithyroid drugs for less than 3 months. RNA isolated from PBMCs was used to make the TCR library. The diagnosis of Graves' disease used American Thyroid Association guidelines. The authors built TCR beta libraries using iRepertoire HTBI primers and Arm-PCR of CDR3 regions. Original analysis: From all samples, identification returned 13 to 15 TRBJ and around 62 TRBV segments. TCRdb re-called the multiplex PCR reads with MiXCR, one entry per CDR3 protein. The V and J calls were determined by TCRdb, not by the authors. The sample has hundreds of thousands of distinct CDR3 sequences, 15% seen once; the top ten hold over 7%. Ten or more counts support this clonotype. The antigen is not known. A further study also used this sample, focusing on T cells in Graves' hyperthyroidism and ophthalmopathy. As that study records: Ophthalmopathy, as predicted by the model, came a median about seven months after the prediction.

The sequence came from a woman between 40 and 50 years old with Graves disease. This material consisted of peripheral blood mononuclear cells (PBMCs), taken at new diagnosis, from a patient treated with antithyroid drugs.

CDR3: CASSFSGKPYNEQFF. CDR3 bases: TGTGCCAGCAGCTTTAGCGGCAAACCTTACAATGAGCAGTTCTTC. J is TRBJ2-1 and V is TRBV7-9; perhaps TRBD2 as D (6 bases). Germline CDR1 SEHNR, CDR2 FQNEAQ (reference sequence). V was clipped by 3 bases and J by 4 bases, with 13 bases between them. The CDR3 sequence is 15 residues long.